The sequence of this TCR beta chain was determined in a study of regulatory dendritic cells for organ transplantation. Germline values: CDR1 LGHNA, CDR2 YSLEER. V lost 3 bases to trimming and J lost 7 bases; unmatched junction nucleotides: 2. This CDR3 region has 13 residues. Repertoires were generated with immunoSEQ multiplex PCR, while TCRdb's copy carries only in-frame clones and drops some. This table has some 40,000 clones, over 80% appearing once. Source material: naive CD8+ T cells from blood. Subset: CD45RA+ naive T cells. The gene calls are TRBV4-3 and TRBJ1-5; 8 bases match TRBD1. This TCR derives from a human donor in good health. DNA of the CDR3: TGCGCCAGCAGCCAGGACAGGGAACAGCCCCAGCATTTT. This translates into CASSQDREQPQHF.